Given below is one T cell receptor (beta chain) in context. The target antigen is unknown. An equimolar mix of two oligonucleotides served as the beta constant-region primer for TRBC1 and TRBC2. Four rounds of PCR amplified the ligated cDNA using nested alpha and beta constant-region primers plus SP2. TCRdb recomputed calls from the UMI-ligation and nested PCR reads with MiXCR, one row per CDR3 protein. The repertoire holds 150,000 or so distinct CDR3 sequences, with over 20% as singletons. These data originate in a study of naive and memory T cell subsets. Study-level results: Possibly reflecting memory cells re-expressing CD45RA, a few larger clonotypes occurred in naive repertoires, especially CD8. Findings for naive and memory subsets could not be checked against ground truth. In CD4 and CD8 cells, diversity dropped from naive through EMRA.

Alpha and beta libraries were amplified separately from the second PCR onward. Four subsets defined by CD45RA and CD27 were sorted after CD3, CD4, CD8 and live/dead staining. Between the trimmed V and J ends, which lost 3 bases and 6 bases, there was a span of 12 bases. CDR3 length: 13 residues. CDR1 and CDR2 (germline): SGHTA, FQGNSA. Sequenced: naive CD4+ T cells from blood. The TCR originated in a human donor in good health. This rearrangement joins TRBV7-2 to TRBJ2-7; D gene ambiguous. The CDR3 spells CASSFQPSIEQYF. The CDR3 bases are TGTGCCAGCAGCTTCCAGCCCTCTATCGAGCAGTACTTC.